A single sample gave rise to the 8 T cell receptor beta chains below, sequenced in a study of T-cell reconstitution after alpha-beta-depleted transplantation in children. The TCRbeta library was prepared with unique molecular identifiers. TCRdb reprocessed the PCR reads with MiXCR, giving one entry per CDR3 protein. Of some 240,000 distinct CDR3 sequences listed, approximately 9.8% were seen once; the top ten hold approximately 5.4%. Sequenced material: PBMCs from the stem cell graft donor, taken from the stem cell graft. Source of these receptors: a human donor who donated a stem cell graft to a child with SCID.

This clonotype was detected many times. The chain carries TRBV20-1 and TRBJ2-1; D is possibly TRBD1 (6 bases). CDR3 length equals 14 residues. The germline V and J ends were trimmed by 7 bases and 10 bases, with 23 bases remaining between them. Germline V CDR1 and CDR2: DFQATT, SNEGSKA (reference sequence). The CDR3: CSVKGQPGRMEQFF. In DNA form, the CDR3 reads TGCAGTGTTAAAGGACAGCCAGGCCGCATGGAGCAGTTCTTC.

At least ten counts were recorded for this clonotype. In DNA, the CDR3 is TGTGCCAGCCAAATAAGGGGGGGAGTTACTGAAGCTTTCTTT. It codes for CASQIRGGVTEAFF. This chain links TRBV7-2 with TRBJ1-1; D is possibly TRBD1 (6 bases). The CDR3 runs to 14 residues. The V end lost 8 bases, the J end lost 5 bases, and 18 bases lay between the germline ends. The V gene's germline CDR1 is SGHTA and CDR2 FQGNSA.

This clonotype was detected ten times or more. The chain uses TRBV20-1 and TRBJ2-1, with D hard to call. V lost 0 bases and J lost 2, with 11 bases in between. Per germline, CDR1 DFQATT and CDR2 SNEGSKA (reference sequence). The CDR3 length is 15 residues. CDR3 region: CSARDTAVTYNEQFF. The CDR3 DNA is TGCAGTGCTAGAGATACCGCGGTTACCTACAATGAGCAGTTCTTC.

The rearrangement uses TRBV29-1 and TRBJ1-1, with D possibly matching TRBD1 (6 bases). V shed 1 base and J shed 4 bases, with 13 bases lying between them. Looked up from germline, CDR1 is SQVTM and CDR2 is ANQGSEA. This CDR3 comprises 14 residues. The CDR3, as DNA: TGCAGCGTTGAAGGTATAGGGGGTATCACTGAAGCTTTCTTT. As protein: CSVEGIGGITEAFF.

This clonotype was picked up many times. The CDR3 region has the DNA TGCGCCAGCAGGTCATCGAACTACGAGCAGTACTTC. Its translation is CASRSSNYEQYF. The chain employs TRBV5-1 and TRBJ2-7; D remains unclear. V lost 5 bases, J lost 3 bases, and 9 bases lay in between. Per the germline V gene, CDR1 is SGHRS and CDR2 is YFSETQ. This CDR3 is built from 12 residues.

This clonotype came up many times. The genes are TRBV4-2 and TRBJ2-7, with 7 nucleotides matching TRBD1. This CDR3 contains 16 residues. Germline CDR1 reads LGHNA; CDR2 reads YNFKEQ. The J segment lost 0 bases and the V segment lost 1 base, leaving 6 bases of the junction unmatched. This CDR3 is CASSQVRWTGSYEQYF. As DNA, the CDR3 is TGTGCCAGCAGCCAAGTACGGTGGACAGGCTCCTACGAGCAGTACTTC.

This clonotype showed up many times. The chain couples TRBV7-9 to TRBJ2-5; TRBD2 agrees at 9 bases. Trimming at V came to 2 bases and at J to 2 bases, leaving 9 bases not matched to a gene. CDR3 length: 17 residues. Germline V CDR1 and CDR2: SEHNR, FQNEAQ (reference sequence). This CDR3 is CASSLRVSAGGQETQYF. The CDR3, as DNA: TGTGCCAGCAGCTTAAGGGTATCAGCGGGGGGTCAAGAGACCCAGTACTTC.

This clonotype was seen ten or more times. The rearrangement uses TRBV15 and TRBJ2-3; the match to TRBD2 covers 8 bases. The CDR3 is made up of 13 amino acids. From germline, CDR1 is LNHNV and CDR2 YYDKDF (reference sequence). V lost 6 bases to trimming and J lost 7 bases; unmatched junction nucleotides: 6. CDR3 region: CATSEGLVHTQYF. CDR3 DNA sequence: TGTGCCACCAGTGAGGGACTAGTGCATACGCAGTATTTT.